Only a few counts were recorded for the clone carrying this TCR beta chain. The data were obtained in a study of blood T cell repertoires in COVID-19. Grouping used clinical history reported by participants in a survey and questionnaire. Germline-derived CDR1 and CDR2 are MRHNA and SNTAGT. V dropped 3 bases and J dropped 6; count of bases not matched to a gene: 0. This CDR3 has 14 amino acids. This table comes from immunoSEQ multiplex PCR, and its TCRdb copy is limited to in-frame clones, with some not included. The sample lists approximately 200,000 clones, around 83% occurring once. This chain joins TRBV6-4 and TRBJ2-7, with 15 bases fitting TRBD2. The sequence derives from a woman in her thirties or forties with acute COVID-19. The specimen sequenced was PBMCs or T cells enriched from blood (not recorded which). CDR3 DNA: TGTGCCAGCAGTGAGGGACTAGCGGGGGGCGAGCAGTACTTC. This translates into CASSEGLAGGEQYF.